This entry is about one TCR beta chain. What it binds is not known. The data belong to a study of post-analysis software for immune sequencing data. Turning to the study itself: Progressive-relapsing, secondary progressive and relapsing-remitting multiple sclerosis were among the disease courses included. Study outcomes and limitations: Compared against controls, patients with multiple sclerosis displayed significantly lower normalized Chao1 diversity. The study found TRBV5-6, TRBV5-1 and TRBV20-1 among a handful of TRBV segments more frequent in patients than controls.

Prepared TCR beta cDNA libraries contained unique molecular identifiers. Yield was roughly 500,000 cDNA molecules from approximately 0.91 to 9.4 million T cells. Using its own MiXCR run on the PCR reads, TCRdb lists one record per CDR3 protein. The sample contains roughly 620,000 distinct CDR3 sequences, 44% of which appear only once. Looked up from germline, CDR1 is SGHVS and CDR2 is FQNEAQ. This CDR3 has 15 residues. After removal of 1 base from V and 5 bases from J, the junction contained 2 bases not matched to a gene. Sequencing was done on a sample of blood. V and J are TRBV7-8 and TRBJ1-6, with 7 bases lining up with TRBD1. The TCR comes from a girl under 18 with multiple sclerosis. The DNA for the CDR3 is TGTGCCAGCAGCTTAGTACAGGGGAATAATTCACCCCTCCACTTT. This codes for CASSLVQGNNSPLHF.